This is a list of T cell receptor beta chains from one sample in a study of immune cell composition in non-small cell lung cancer. Repertoires were generated with immunoSEQ multiplex PCR, while TCRdb's copy carries only in-frame clones and drops some. This table has about 11,000 clones, under 65% appearing once. The sample comprised lung tumor tissue. These receptors originate from a human donor with non-small cell lung cancer. Both conserved end residues are part of each CDR3. The order of the fields is D gene, V gene, clone size, J gene, CDR3 protein, CDR3 DNA. A D gene is named only where the DNA matches it firmly. Clone sizes are given selectively: once, few, many, or a class where the clone is expanded.

>.|TRBV6-1|few|TRBJ2-7
CASSVGGSYEQYF
TGTGCCAGCAGTGTCGGCGGATCCTACGAGCAGTACTTC
>TRBD2|TRBV5-5|.|TRBJ2-3
CASSSGLAESTDTQYF
TGTGCCAGCAGCTCGGGACTAGCGGAGAGCACAGATACGCAGTATTTT
>TRBD1|TRBV4-3|.|TRBJ1-5
CASSQDWGTGMFQPQHF
TGCGCCAGCAGCCAAGATTGGGGGACAGGGATGTTTCAGCCCCAGCATTTT
>.|TRBV30|few|TRBJ1-2
CAWTATGVNYGYTF
TGTGCCTGGACAGCTACGGGAGTGAACTATGGCTACACCTTC
>TRBD1|TRBV5-1|.|TRBJ2-3
CASSPNRGGDTQYF
TGCGCCAGCAGCCCGAACAGGGGTGGGGATACGCAGTATTTT
>TRBD1|TRBV19|.|TRBJ2-7
CASSRQGTSSYEQYF
TGTGCCAGTAGCCGACAGGGAACTTCCTCCTACGAGCAGTACTTC
>TRBD2|TRBV4-1|.|TRBJ2-1
CASSQEGSGSMYEQFF
TGCGCCAGCAGCCAAGAGGGTAGCGGGAGTATGTATGAGCAGTTCTTC
>.|TRBV5-1|.|TRBJ1-1
CASSFSRATEAFF
TGCGCCAGCAGCTTTAGCAGGGCCACTGAAGCTTTCTTT
>TRBD2|TRBV28|.|TRBJ2-7
CVSSPHSLAGGYSPYEQYF
TGTGTCAGCAGTCCCCATTCACTAGCGGGAGGGTATAGCCCCTACGAGCAGTACTTC
>.|TRBV7-2|.|TRBJ2-5
CASSLEGRARWGQYF
TGTGCCAGCAGCTTAGAAGGGCGGGCCCGGTGGGGCCAGTACTTC
>.|TRBV4-3|.|TRBJ2-3
CASSQTPGYTQYF
TGCGCCAGCAGCCAAACCCCCGGGTATACGCAGTATTTT
>.|TRBV4-2|.|TRBJ2-1
CASSQAGASNEQFF
TGTGCCAGCAGCCAAGCGGGAGCGAGCAATGAGCAGTTCTTC
>.|TRBV6-6|few|TRBJ1-5
CASSKRTESNQPQHF
TGTGCCAGCAGCAAACGGACAGAGAGCAATCAGCCCCAGCATTTT
>.|TRBV29-1|.|TRBJ2-3
CSGGVAGMDTQYF
TGCAGCGGGGGGGTCGCTGGTATGGATACGCAGTATTTT
>.|TRBV2|few|TRBJ1-5
CASSYSPLGQPQHF
TGTGCCAGCAGTTACTCCCCCCTAGGTCAGCCCCAGCATTTT
>TRBD1|TRBV18|once|TRBJ1-2
CASSPQGANYGYTF
TGTGCCAGCTCACCACAGGGGGCGAATTATGGCTACACCTTC
>TRBD2|TRBV28|few|TRBJ2-7
CASGLTSGSMYEQYF
TGTGCCAGCGGACTGACTAGCGGGAGCATGTACGAGCAGTACTTC
>.|TRBV7-8|few|TRBJ2-7
CASSKLDEQYF
TGTGCCAGCAGCAAACTAGACGAGCAGTACTTC
>.|TRBV29-1|medium-sized|TRBJ2-1
CSVEYYNEQFF
TGCAGCGTTGAATACTACAATGAGCAGTTCTTC
>.|TRBV7-2|once|TRBJ1-1
CASSLNWDMNTEAFF
TGTGCCAGCAGCTTAAATTGGGACATGAACACTGAAGCTTTCTTT
>TRBD1|TRBV6-1|.|TRBJ1-1
CASPGQGNTEAFF
TGTGCCAGCCCGGGACAGGGAAACACTGAAGCTTTCTTT
>TRBD2|TRBV7-3|once|TRBJ2-7
CASSLGVAGVYEQYF
TGTGCCAGCAGCTTAGGAGTAGCGGGAGTCTACGAGCAGTACTTC
>TRBD2|TRBV5-4|.|TRBJ2-1
CASSPGSSLAGYNEQFF
TGTGCCAGCAGCCCAGGAAGCAGTCTAGCGGGGTATAATGAGCAGTTCTTC
>TRBD2|TRBV30|.|TRBJ2-2
CAWSDDFLAGGTGELFF
TGTGCCTGGAGCGATGACTTCCTTGCGGGGGGCACCGGGGAGCTGTTTTTT
>.|TRBV7-6|few|TRBJ2-1
CASSRNIPQPGNEQFF
TGTGCCAGCAGCCGGAATATCCCCCAGCCAGGCAATGAGCAGTTCTTC
>TRBD2|TRBV5-5|medium-sized|TRBJ2-3
CASSRTSGRLGDTQYF
TGTGCCAGCAGCCGGACTAGCGGGCGCTTAGGAGATACGCAGTATTTT
>TRBD1|TRBV7-2|.|TRBJ1-2
CASRLYRGQNYGYTF
TGTGCCAGCCGCTTATACAGGGGCCAAAACTATGGCTACACCTTC
>TRBD1|TRBV28|once|TRBJ2-5
CASRLQGQETQYF
TGTGCCAGCAGATTACAGGGGCAAGAGACCCAGTACTTC
>TRBD1|TRBV10-3|.|TRBJ2-7
CAISESGTVLSSYEQYF
TGTGCCATCAGTGAGTCCGGGACAGTTCTTTCCTCCTACGAGCAGTACTTC
>TRBD1|TRBV9|once|TRBJ2-2
CASSKWDRPNTGELFF
TGTGCCAGCAGCAAGTGGGACAGGCCGAACACCGGGGAGCTGTTTTTT
>TRBD2|TRBV4-2|.|TRBJ2-7
CASASLAGASYEQYF
TGTGCCAGCGCCTCTCTAGCGGGAGCTTCCTACGAGCAGTACTTC
>.|TRBV30|.|TRBJ1-1
CAWSPHLNTEAFF
TGTGCCTGGAGTCCCCACTTGAACACTGAAGCTTTCTTT
>TRBD2|TRBV29-1|few|TRBJ2-2
CSAFAGTSGTLGELFF
TGCAGCGCTTTCGCCGGGACTAGCGGGACCCTCGGGGAGCTGTTTTTT
>TRBD1|TRBV27|.|TRBJ1-1
CASSLDRPGNTEAFF
TGTGCCAGCAGTTTGGACAGGCCCGGGAATACTGAAGCTTTCTTT
>TRBD1|TRBV13|.|TRBJ1-4
CASSLGNRGGKLFF
TGTGCCAGCAGCTTAGGCAACAGGGGTGGTAAACTGTTTTTT
>.|TRBV7-2|.|TRBJ2-7
CASSLALGGPKQYF
TGTGCCAGCAGCTTAGCCCTCGGGGGGCCAAAGCAGTACTTC
>.|TRBV7-3|.|TRBJ2-3
CASSLSGLEDTQYF
TGTGCCAGCAGCTTAAGCGGGTTAGAAGATACGCAGTATTTT
>TRBD2|TRBV9|once|TRBJ2-7
CASSRTSGGRSYEQYF
TGTGCCAGCAGCAGGACTAGCGGGGGGAGGAGCTACGAGCAGTACTTC
>.|TRBV2|few|TRBJ1-1
CASSERAFF
TGTGCCAGCAGTGAACGAGCTTTCTTT
>TRBD1|TRBV2|once|TRBJ1-2
CASSADRDYGYTF
TGTGCCAGCAGTGCGGACAGGGACTATGGCTACACCTTC
>.|TRBV5-1|few|TRBJ2-1
CASSLASGGGPHEQFF
TGCGCCAGCAGCTTGGCCTCTGGCGGGGGCCCCCATGAGCAGTTCTTC